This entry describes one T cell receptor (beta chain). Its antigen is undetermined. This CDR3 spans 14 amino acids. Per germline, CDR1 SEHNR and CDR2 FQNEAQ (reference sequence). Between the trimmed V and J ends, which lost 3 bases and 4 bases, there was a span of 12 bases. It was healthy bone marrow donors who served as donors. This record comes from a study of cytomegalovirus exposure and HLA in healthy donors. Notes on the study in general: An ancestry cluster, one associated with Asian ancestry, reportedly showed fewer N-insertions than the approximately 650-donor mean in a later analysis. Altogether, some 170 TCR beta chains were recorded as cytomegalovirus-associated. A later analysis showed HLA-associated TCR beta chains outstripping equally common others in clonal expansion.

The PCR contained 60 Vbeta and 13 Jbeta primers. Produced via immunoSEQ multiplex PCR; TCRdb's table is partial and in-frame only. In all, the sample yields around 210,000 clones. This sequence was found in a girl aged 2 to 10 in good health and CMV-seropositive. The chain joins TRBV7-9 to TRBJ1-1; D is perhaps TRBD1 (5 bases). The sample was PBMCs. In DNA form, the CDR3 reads TGTGCCAGCAGCTTTCGCAGGGAAGGCACTGAAGCTTTCTTT. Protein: CASSFRREGTEAFF.